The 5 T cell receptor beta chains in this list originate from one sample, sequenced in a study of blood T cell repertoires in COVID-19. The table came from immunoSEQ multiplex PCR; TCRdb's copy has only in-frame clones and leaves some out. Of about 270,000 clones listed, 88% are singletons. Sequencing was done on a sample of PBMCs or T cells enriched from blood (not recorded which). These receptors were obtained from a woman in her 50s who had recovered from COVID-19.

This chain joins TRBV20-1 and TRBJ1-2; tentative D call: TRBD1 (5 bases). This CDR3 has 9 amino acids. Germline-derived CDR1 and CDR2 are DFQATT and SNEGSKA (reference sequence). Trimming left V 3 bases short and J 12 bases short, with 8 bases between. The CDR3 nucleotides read TGCAGTGCTAGTGAGGACAACACCTTC. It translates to CSASEDNTF.

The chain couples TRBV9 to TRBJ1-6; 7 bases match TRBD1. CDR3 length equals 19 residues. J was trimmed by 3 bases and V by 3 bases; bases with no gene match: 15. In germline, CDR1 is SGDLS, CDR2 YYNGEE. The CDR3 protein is CASSAHIDRAGIYNSPLHF. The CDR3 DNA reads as TGTGCCAGCAGCGCGCACATTGACAGGGCAGGCATCTATAATTCACCCCTCCACTTT.

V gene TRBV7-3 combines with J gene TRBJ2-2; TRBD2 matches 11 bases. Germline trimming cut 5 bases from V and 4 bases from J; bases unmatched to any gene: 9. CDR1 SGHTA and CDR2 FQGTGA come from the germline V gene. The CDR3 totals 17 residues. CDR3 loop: CASSATSGTLSTGELFF. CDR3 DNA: TGTGCCAGCAGCGCGACTAGCGGGACTCTCAGCACCGGGGAGCTGTTTTTT.

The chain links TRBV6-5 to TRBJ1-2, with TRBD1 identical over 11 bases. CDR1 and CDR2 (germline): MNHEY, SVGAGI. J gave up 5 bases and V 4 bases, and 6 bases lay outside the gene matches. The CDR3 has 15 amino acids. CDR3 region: CASSSGTGGFYGYTF. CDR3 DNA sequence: TGTGCCAGCAGTTCCGGGACAGGGGGTTTTTATGGCTACACCTTC.

The CDR3 region has the DNA TGTGCCAGCAGTCCCTCGACAGGAGGCAATAGCAATCAGCCCCAGCATTTT. The encoded protein is CASSPSTGGNSNQPQHF. The V gene is TRBV6-2 or TRBV6-3, the J gene TRBJ1-5, with D perhaps matching TRBD1 (6 bases). CDR3 length: 17 residues. Germline CDR1 MNHEY, CDR2 SVGEGT. Trimming left V 5 bases short and J 0 bases short, with 17 bases between.